Detailed here is one T cell receptor (beta chain). This entry belongs to a study of identical twins. TCRdb re-derived calls from the 5' RACE reads in MiXCR, one entry per CDR3 protein. The sample has about 520,000 distinct CDR3 sequences, 22% seen once. The CDR3 is made up of 19 amino acids. Germline V gene data show CDR1 as LNHNV and CDR2 as YYDKDF (reference sequence). V lost 4 bases, J lost 6 bases, and 16 bases stayed unmatched. These data were likewise used in another study, on T cells expressing NK-cell markers.

The chain couples TRBV15 to TRBJ2-1; 12 bases fit TRBD2. The sample was CD4+ T cells sorted from blood. This clonotype was sampled from a woman aged 18-29 years in good health. CDR3 sequence reads: CATSIWASGRGIRGNEQFF. Written as DNA, the CDR3 is TGTGCCACCAGCATCTGGGCTAGCGGGAGGGGAATAAGGGGCAATGAGCAGTTCTTC.